Ten or more counts support the clone carrying this T cell receptor (beta chain). What it binds is not known. The data originate from a study of T-cell reconstitution after alpha-beta-depleted transplantation in children. Points from the study as a whole: Where some patients showed high TCRbeta diversity at day 60, it came from recipient T cells and thymic progenitors that had survived. After transplant, at about two months, alpha-beta T cells were reportedly derived from several hundred expanded graft clones. After one year, T-cell counts and TCRbeta diversity mostly came from new T cells.

This CDR3 is 16 amino acids long. Trimming cost V 8 bases and J 3 bases; bases outside gene matches: 13. CDR1 and CDR2 (germline): SGHRS, YFSETQ. Preparing the TCRbeta library involved the use of unique molecular identifiers. TCRdb re-derived calls from the PCR reads in MiXCR, one entry per CDR3 protein. The sample lists approximately 70,000 distinct CDR3 sequences, roughly 4.9% occurring once. The chain recombines TRBV5-1 with TRBJ2-5; TRBD1 aligns across 10 bases. This sequence was found in a boy under two years old who had a stem cell transplant for acute myeloid leukemia, so the T cells may come from the graft donor. The sequencing used PBMCs, mostly from graft donor cells, collected 180 days after TCRalphabeta/CD19-depleted stem cell transplant. CDR3 amino acids: CASAPGDRGREETQYF. The CDR3 DNA is TGCGCCAGTGCCCCGGGTGACAGGGGGCGTGAAGAGACCCAGTACTTC. The full variable domain, completed using reference TRBV5-1 and TRBJ2-5, is KAGVTQTPRYLIKTRGQQVTLSCSPISGHRSVSWYQQTPGQGLQFLFEYFSETQRNKGNFPGRFSGRQFSNSRSEMNVSTLELGDSALYLCASAPGDRGREETQYFGPGTRLLVL.